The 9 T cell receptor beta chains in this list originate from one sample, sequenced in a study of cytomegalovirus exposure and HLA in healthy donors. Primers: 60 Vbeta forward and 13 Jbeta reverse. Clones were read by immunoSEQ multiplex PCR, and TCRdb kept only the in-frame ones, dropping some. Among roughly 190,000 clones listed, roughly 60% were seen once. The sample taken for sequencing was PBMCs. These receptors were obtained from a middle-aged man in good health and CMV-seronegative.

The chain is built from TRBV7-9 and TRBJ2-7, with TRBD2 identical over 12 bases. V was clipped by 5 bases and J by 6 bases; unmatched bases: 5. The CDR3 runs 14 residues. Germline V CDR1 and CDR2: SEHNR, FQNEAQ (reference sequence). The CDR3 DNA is TGTGCCAGCAGCCTGACTAGCGGGAGTCTCGAGCAGTACTTC. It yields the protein CASSLTSGSLEQYF.

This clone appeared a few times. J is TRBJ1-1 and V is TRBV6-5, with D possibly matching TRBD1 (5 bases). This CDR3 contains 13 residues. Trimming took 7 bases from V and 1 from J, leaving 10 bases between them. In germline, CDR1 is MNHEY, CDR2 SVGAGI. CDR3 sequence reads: CASTRQRNTEAFF. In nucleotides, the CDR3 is TGTGCCAGCACCAGACAGAGGAACACTGAAGCTTTCTTT.

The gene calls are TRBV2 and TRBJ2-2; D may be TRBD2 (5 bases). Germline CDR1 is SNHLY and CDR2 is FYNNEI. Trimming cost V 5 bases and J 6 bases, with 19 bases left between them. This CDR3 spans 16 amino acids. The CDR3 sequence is CASSIGLRVIAGELFF. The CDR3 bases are TGTGCCAGCAGTATCGGACTGAGGGTGATAGCCGGGGAGCTGTTTTTT.

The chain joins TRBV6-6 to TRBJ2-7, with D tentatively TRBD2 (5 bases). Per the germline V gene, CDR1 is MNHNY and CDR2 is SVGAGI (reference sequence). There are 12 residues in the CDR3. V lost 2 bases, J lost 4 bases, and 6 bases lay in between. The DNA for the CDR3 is TGTGCCAGCAGTTACCGGGATTACGAGCAGTACTTC. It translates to CASSYRDYEQYF.

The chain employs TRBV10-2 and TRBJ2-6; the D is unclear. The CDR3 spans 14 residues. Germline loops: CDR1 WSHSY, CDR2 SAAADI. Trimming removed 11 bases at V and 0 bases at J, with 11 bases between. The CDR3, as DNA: TGCGCCTCTCGAGCCGACTCTGGGGCCAACGTCCTGACTTTC. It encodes CASRADSGANVLTF.

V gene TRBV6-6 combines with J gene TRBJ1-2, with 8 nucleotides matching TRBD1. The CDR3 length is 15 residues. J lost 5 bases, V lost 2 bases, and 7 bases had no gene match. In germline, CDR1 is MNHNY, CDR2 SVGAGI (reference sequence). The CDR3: CASSYNPGTGYGYTF. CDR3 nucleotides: TGTGCCAGCAGTTACAATCCCGGGACAGGATATGGCTACACCTTC.

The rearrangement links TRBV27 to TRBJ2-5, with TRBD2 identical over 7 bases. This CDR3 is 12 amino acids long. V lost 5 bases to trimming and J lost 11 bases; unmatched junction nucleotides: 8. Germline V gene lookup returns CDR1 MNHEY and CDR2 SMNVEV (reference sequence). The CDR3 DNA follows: TGTGCCAGCAGTCCGGGGGGTGAGGAGCAGTACTTC. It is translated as CASSPGGEEQYF.

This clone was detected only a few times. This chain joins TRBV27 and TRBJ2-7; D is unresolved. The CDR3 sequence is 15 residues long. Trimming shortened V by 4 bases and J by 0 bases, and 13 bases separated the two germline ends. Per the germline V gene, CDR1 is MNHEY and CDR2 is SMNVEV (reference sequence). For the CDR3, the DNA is TGTGCCAGCAGTTCCTTAAGCGCAAGCTCCTACGAGCAGTACTTC. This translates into CASSSLSASSYEQYF.

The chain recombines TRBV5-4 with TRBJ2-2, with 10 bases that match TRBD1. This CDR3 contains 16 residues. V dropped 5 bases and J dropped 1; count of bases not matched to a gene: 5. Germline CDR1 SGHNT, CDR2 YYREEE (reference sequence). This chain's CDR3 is CASRRGQGLNTGELFF. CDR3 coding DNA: TGTGCCAGCAGGAGGGGACAGGGGCTGAACACCGGGGAGCTGTTTTTT. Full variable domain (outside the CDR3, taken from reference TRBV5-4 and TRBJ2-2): ETGVTQSPTHLIKTRGQQVTLRCSSQSGHNTVSWYQQALGQGPQFIFQYYREEENGRGNFPPRFSGLQFPNYSSELNVNALELDDSALYLCASRRGQGLNTGELFFGEGSRLTVL.